This is a list of T cell receptor beta chains from one sample in a study of post-analysis software for immune sequencing data. TCRdb re-analysed the PCR reads in MiXCR, keeping a single row per CDR3 protein. The repertoire holds about 180,000 distinct CDR3 sequences, with roughly 30% as singletons. Specimen: blood. Receptors were obtained from a girl between 5 and 17 years old with multiple sclerosis. CDR3s include the opening cysteine and the closing phenylalanine or tryptophan. The D gene is left open where the match is weak. The size of a clone is reported for some rows only, either as once, few or many, or as a class for expanded clones.

.	TRBJ2-5	TRBD2	TRBV28	CASSFLAGEYQETQYF	TGTGCCAGCAGTTTCTTAGCGGGAGAGTACCAAGAGACCCAGTACTTC
.	TRBJ1-5	.	TRBV5-5	CASSRAVDQPQHF	TGTGCCTCCAGCAGGGCCGTCGATCAGCCCCAGCATTTT
many	TRBJ2-7	.	TRBV21-1	CASSGDDGSYEQYF	TGTGCCAGCAGCGGGGACGACGGTTCCTACGAGCAGTACTTC
many	TRBJ2-7	.	TRBV28	CASSLYGEQYF	TGTGCCAGCAGTTTATACGGGGAGCAGTACTTC
.	TRBJ2-1	TRBD2	TRBV2	CASSPRGAGYNEQFF	TGTGCCAGCAGTCCCCGGGGAGCGGGGTACAATGAGCAGTTCTTC
.	TRBJ2-5	.	TRBV7-2	CASSFMASETRYF	TGTGCCAGCAGCTTCATGGCATCGGAGACCCGGTACTTC
few	TRBJ1-5	.	TRBV2	CASSWGADQPQHF	TGTGCCAGCAGTTGGGGGGCGGATCAGCCCCAGCATTTT
many	TRBJ2-5	.	TRBV15	CATSRDGSGPQYF	TGTGCCACCAGCAGAGATGGTTCGGGGCCCCAGTACTTC
many	TRBJ2-1	.	TRBV20-1	CSARDSEGANNEQFF	TGCAGTGCTAGAGATAGCGAGGGAGCCAACAATGAGCAGTTCTTC
.	TRBJ1-2	TRBD1	TRBV14	CASSQGQGLPGYTF	TGTGCCAGCAGCCAGGGACAGGGGTTGCCTGGCTACACCTTC
.	TRBJ2-1	.	TRBV5-1	CASSTGGVNVNEQFF	TGCGCCAGCAGCACAGGGGGGGTCAACGTCAATGAGCAGTTCTTC
.	TRBJ2-1	TRBD2	TRBV3-1	CASSQREGVHNEQFF	TGTGCCAGCAGCCAGCGGGAGGGGGTACACAATGAGCAGTTCTTC
few	TRBJ1-4	.	TRBV15	CATSRVRAEKLFF	TGTGCCACCAGCAGAGTACGGGCTGAAAAACTGTTTTTT
many	TRBJ2-7	TRBD1	TRBV19	CACRKGQGLNNEQYF	TGTGCCTGTCGAAAGGGACAGGGGTTAAACAACGAGCAGTACTTC
.	TRBJ1-2	.	TRBV7-3	CASSPDRTNYGYTF	TGTGCCAGCAGCCCAGACAGGACTAACTATGGCTACACCTTC
.	TRBJ2-1	TRBD2	TRBV11-2	CASRSRLAGIYNEQFF	TGTGCCAGCAGGAGTAGACTAGCGGGAATCTACAATGAGCAGTTCTTC
many	TRBJ2-3	.	TRBV6-5	CASSKSRGGWIDTQYF	TGTGCCAGCTCCAAATCACGCGGAGGTTGGATAGATACGCAGTATTTT
.	TRBJ1-4	.	TRBV30	CASSLGNEKLFF	TGTGCCTCCTCCCTGGGGAATGAAAAACTGTTTTTT
.	TRBJ1-1	.	TRBV12-3/TRBV12-4	CASSLERGTGAFF	TGTGCCAGCAGTTTAGAGAGGGGCACTGGAGCTTTCTTT
many	TRBJ2-1	.	TRBV4-1	CASSQGWRGRTYNEQFF	TGCGCCAGCAGCCAGGGATGGAGGGGCCGTACCTACAATGAGCAGTTCTTC
.	TRBJ2-1	.	TRBV9	CASSVGFSEQFF	TGTGCCAGCAGCGTAGGCTTCAGTGAGCAGTTCTTC
few	TRBJ1-6	.	TRBV4-1	CASSQEGSMGSYNSPLHF	TGCGCCAGCAGCCAAGAGGGGTCCATGGGCTCCTATAATTCACCCCTCCACTTT
many	TRBJ2-5	.	TRBV12-3/TRBV12-4	CASRLTGTQYF	TGTGCCAGCAGACTGACGGGGACCCAGTACTTC
.	TRBJ2-1	TRBD1	TRBV5-1	CASSLAGQGYNEQFF	TGCGCCAGCAGCTTGGCGGGACAGGGTTACAATGAGCAGTTCTTC
many	TRBJ1-2	.	TRBV12-3/TRBV12-4	CASSKSQGYTF	TGTGCCAGCAGTAAATCCCAAGGCTACACCTTC
many	TRBJ1-2	.	TRBV12-3/TRBV12-4	CASRTRDIYGYTF	TGTGCCAGCAGGACCCGGGACATCTATGGCTACACCTTC
many	TRBJ2-1	.	TRBV29-1	CSALTHGGSSYNEQFF	TGCAGCGCTCTCACCCACGGCGGTAGCTCCTACAATGAGCAGTTCTTC
few	TRBJ1-5	.	TRBV4-1	CASSLGTGTSNQPQHF	TGCGCCAGCAGCCTTGGGACCGGGACGTCGAATCAGCCCCAGCATTTT
many	TRBJ2-5	.	TRBV12-3/TRBV12-4	CASSLALVMETQYF	TGTGCCAGCAGTTTGGCACTAGTCATGGAGACCCAGTACTTC
many	TRBJ2-5	.	TRBV11-2	CASSLDREETQYF	TGTGCCAGCAGCTTAGACAGGGAGGAGACCCAGTACTTC
many	TRBJ2-1	TRBD2	TRBV6-2/TRBV6-3	CASSFSGSGEQFF	TGTGCCAGCAGTTTTAGCGGGAGTGGTGAGCAGTTCTTC
few	TRBJ2-7	TRBD2	TRBV5-1	CASSPFTGGTYEQYF	TGCGCCAGCAGCCCCTTTACGGGAGGGACCTACGAGCAGTACTTC
.	TRBJ2-5	TRBD2	TRBV24-1	CATSDFRAHPWEGETQYF	TGTGCCACCAGTGATTTCAGAGCACACCCCTGGGAGGGAGAGACCCAGTACTTC
.	TRBJ1-1	TRBD1	TRBV5-1	CASRLDRVAFF	TGCGCCAGCAGGTTGGACAGGGTCGCTTTCTTT
many	TRBJ2-5	.	TRBV5-1	CASSTVGGEETQYF	TGCGCCAGCAGCACGGTCGGCGGGGAAGAGACCCAGTACTTC
few	TRBJ1-2	TRBD1	TRBV7-3	CASSPADRSYGYTF	TGTGCCAGCAGCCCTGCGGACAGGAGCTATGGCTACACCTTC
few	TRBJ2-7	TRBD2	TRBV18	CASSLMGLDYEQYF	TGTGCCAGCTCACTCATGGGACTAGACTACGAGCAGTACTTC
.	TRBJ2-1	TRBD2	TRBV2	CASSEAPWRESRNEQFF	TGTGCCAGCAGTGAAGCCCCCTGGCGGGAGAGCCGTAATGAGCAGTTCTTC
.	TRBJ2-2	TRBD2	TRBV20-1	CSASGTSGRRTGELFF	TGCAGTGCGAGCGGGACTAGCGGGAGACGGACCGGGGAGCTGTTTTTT
many	TRBJ2-7	.	TRBV12-3/TRBV12-4	CASSPDTLGYEQYF	TGTGCCAGCAGTCCTGACACCCTTGGCTACGAGCAGTACTTC
.	TRBJ1-1	.	TRBV29-1	CSVDSFTEAFF	TGCAGCGTGGACAGTTTTACTGAAGCTTTCTTT
once	TRBJ1-4	.	TRBV7-2	CANASANEKLFF	TGTGCCAACGCCTCGGCTAATGAAAAACTGTTTTTT
many	TRBJ2-7	.	TRBV9	CASSVDVSYEQYF	TGTGCCAGCAGCGTGGACGTCTCCTACGAGCAGTACTTC
.	TRBJ2-1	.	TRBV6-6	CASGSGANEQFF	TGTGCCAGCGGTTCAGGGGCCAATGAGCAGTTCTTC
few	TRBJ2-1	TRBD1	TRBV11-2	CASARQGSLEQFF	TGTGCCAGCGCCCGACAGGGGAGCCTCGAGCAGTTCTTC
.	TRBJ2-6	.	TRBV4-1	CASSRYLGAGANVLTF	TGCGCCAGCAGCCGCTACTTGGGCGCCGGGGCCAACGTCCTGACTTTC
many	TRBJ2-1	TRBD2	TRBV12-3/TRBV12-4	CASSSSGSRNEQFF	TGTGCCAGCAGCTCTAGCGGGAGTAGGAATGAGCAGTTCTTC
many	TRBJ1-5	.	TRBV7-2	CASSPRGQPQHF	TGTGCCAGCAGCCCCCGGGGGCAGCCCCAGCATTTT
.	TRBJ1-5	.	TRBV5-1	CASSLAGRGGQPQHF	TGCGCCAGCAGCTTGGCAGGACGGGGCGGTCAGCCCCAGCATTTT
many	TRBJ2-7	TRBD1	TRBV12-3/TRBV12-4	CASSLDPTGGHEQYF	TGTGCCAGCAGTTTAGACCCGACAGGGGGCCACGAGCAGTACTTC
many	TRBJ1-2	.	TRBV6-1	CASTDYLYGYTF	TGTGCCAGCACGGACTACCTGTATGGCTACACCTTC